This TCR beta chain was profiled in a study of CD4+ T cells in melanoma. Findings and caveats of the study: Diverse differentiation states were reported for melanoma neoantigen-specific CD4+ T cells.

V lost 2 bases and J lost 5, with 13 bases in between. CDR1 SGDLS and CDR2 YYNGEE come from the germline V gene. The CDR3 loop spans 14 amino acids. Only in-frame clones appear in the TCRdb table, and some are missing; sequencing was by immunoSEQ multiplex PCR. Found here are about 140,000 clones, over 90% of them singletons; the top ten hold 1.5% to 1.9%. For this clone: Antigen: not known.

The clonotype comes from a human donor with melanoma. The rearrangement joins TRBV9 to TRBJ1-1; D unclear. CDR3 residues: CASSVRSKGTEAFF. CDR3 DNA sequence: TGTGCCAGCAGCGTTAGATCAAAGGGTACTGAAGCTTTCTTT. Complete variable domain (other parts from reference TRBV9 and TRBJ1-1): DSGVTQTPKHLITATGQRVTLRCSPRSGDLSVYWYQQSLDQGLQFLIQYYNGEERAKGNILERFSAQQFPDLHSELNLSSLELGDSALYFCASSVRSKGTEAFFGQGTRLTVV.